The clone carrying this TCR beta chain was seen at least ten times. This entry comes from a study of molecular identifiers for immune sequencing clone quantification. TCRdb recomputed calls from the PCR reads with MiXCR, one row per CDR3 protein. The sample has around 480,000 distinct CDR3 sequences, about 25% seen once. Deletions cut 1 base from V and 1 base from J, with 9 bases between. Germline-derived CDR1 and CDR2 are MDHEN and SYDVKM. The CDR3 is 15 amino acids. Input material: naive CD8+ T cells from blood, with Jurkat cell RNA spiked in. Stated subset: FACS-sorted CD8+CD4-CCR7+CD45RA+ naive T cells. The receptor was derived from a human donor in good health. Some libraries in this study had Jurkat cell RNA spiked in. The gene calls are TRBV28 and TRBJ2-3; no clear D. CDR3 nucleotides: TGTGCCAGCAGTTTATCGACTCTGGGCACAGATACGCAGTATTTT. The encoded protein is CASSLSTLGTDTQYF.